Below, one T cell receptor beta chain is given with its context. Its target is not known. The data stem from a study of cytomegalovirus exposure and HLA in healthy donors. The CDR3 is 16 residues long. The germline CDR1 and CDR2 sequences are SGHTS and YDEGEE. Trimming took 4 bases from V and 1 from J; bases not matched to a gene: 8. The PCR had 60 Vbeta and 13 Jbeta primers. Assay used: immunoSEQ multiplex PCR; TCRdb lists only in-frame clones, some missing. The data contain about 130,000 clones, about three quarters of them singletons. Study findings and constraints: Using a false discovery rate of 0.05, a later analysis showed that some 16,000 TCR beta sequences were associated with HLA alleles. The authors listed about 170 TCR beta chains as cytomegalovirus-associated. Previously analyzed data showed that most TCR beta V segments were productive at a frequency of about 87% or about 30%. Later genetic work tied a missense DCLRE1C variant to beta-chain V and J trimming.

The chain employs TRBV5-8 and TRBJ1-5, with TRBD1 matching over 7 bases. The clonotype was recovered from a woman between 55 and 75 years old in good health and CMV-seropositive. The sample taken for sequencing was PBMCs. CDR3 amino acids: CASSATGFVSNQPQHF. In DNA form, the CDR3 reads TGTGCCAGCAGCGCGACAGGGTTCGTAAGCAATCAGCCCCAGCATTTT.